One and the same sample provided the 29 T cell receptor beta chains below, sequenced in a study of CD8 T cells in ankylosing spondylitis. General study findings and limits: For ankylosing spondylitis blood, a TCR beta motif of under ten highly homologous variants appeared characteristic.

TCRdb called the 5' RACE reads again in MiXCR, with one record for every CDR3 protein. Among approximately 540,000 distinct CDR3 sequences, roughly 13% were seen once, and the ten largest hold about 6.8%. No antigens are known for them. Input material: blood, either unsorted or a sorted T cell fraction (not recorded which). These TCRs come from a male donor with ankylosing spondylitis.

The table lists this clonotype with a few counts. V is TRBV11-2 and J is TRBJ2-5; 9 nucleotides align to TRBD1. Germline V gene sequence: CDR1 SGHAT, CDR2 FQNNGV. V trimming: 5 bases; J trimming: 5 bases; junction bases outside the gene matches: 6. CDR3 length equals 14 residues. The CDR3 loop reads CASSQTGGIETQYF. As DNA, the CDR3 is TGTGCCAGCAGCCAGACAGGGGGAATCGAGACCCAGTACTTC.

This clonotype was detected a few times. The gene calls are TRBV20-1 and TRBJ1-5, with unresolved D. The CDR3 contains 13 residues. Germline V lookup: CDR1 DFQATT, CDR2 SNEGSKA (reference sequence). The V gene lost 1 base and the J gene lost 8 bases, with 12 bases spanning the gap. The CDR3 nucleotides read TGCAGTGCTAGAGGTACTTGGTCGGAGCCCCAGCATTTT. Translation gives CSARGTWSEPQHF.

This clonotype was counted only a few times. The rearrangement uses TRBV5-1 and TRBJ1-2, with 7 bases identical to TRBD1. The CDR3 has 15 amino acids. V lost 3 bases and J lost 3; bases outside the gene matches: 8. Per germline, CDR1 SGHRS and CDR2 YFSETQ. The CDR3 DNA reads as TGCGCCAGCAGCTACCAGGGGGAGTTCGACTATGGCTACACCTTC. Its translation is CASSYQGEFDYGYTF.

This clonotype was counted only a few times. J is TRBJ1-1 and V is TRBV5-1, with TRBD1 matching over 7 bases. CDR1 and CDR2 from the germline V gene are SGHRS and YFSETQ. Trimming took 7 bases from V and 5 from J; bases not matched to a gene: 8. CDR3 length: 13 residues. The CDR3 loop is CASRPTGMTEAFF. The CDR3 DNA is TGCGCCAGCCGACCGACAGGGATGACTGAAGCTTTCTTT.

The CDR3 sequence: CAISESGQGYGYTF. For the CDR3, the DNA is TGTGCCATCAGTGAGTCCGGACAGGGTTACGGCTACACCTTC. This sequence joins TRBV10-3 and TRBJ1-2; 8 positions agree with TRBD1. This CDR3 comprises 14 residues. The V gene end was trimmed by 0 bases and the J gene end by 8 bases; junction bases not matched to a gene: 5. CDR1 and CDR2 from the germline V gene are ENHRY and SYGVKD.

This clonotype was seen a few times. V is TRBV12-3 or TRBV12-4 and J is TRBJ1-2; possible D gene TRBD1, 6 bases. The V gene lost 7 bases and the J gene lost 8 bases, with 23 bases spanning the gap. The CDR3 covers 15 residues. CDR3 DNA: TGTGCCAGCAACGTCCCAGGCTCAGGGGCGCGGGGCTACACCTTC. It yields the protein CASNVPGSGARGYTF.

This chain's CDR3 is CASSLVRGVGGYTF. In DNA form, the CDR3 reads TGTGCCAGCAGTTTAGTCCGGGGGGTAGGCGGCTACACCTTC. The chain has TRBV27 and TRBJ1-2, with D perhaps matching TRBD1 (5 bases). Germline V gene data show CDR1 as MNHEY and CDR2 as SMNVEV (reference sequence). V dropped 2 bases and J dropped 8 bases, with 15 bases sitting between them. This CDR3 is built from 14 residues.

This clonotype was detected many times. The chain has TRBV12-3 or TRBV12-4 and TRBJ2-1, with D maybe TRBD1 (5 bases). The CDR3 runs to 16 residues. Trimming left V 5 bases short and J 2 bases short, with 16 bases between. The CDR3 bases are TGTGCCAGCAGTCCAGGTTTTGCGGACACCTACAATGAGCAGTTCTTC. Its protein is CASSPGFADTYNEQFF.

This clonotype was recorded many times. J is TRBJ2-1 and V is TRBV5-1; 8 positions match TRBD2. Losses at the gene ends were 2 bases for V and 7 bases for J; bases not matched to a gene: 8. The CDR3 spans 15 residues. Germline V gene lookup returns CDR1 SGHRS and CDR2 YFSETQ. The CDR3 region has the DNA TGCGCCAGCAGCTTAAGCGGGAGTGGGGAGAATGAGCAGTTCTTC. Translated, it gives CASSLSGSGENEQFF.

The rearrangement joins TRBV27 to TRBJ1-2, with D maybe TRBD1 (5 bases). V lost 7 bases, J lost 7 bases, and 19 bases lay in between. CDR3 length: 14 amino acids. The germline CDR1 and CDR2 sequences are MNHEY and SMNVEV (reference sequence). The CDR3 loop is CASTADTRGGGYTF. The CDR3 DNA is TGTGCCAGCACAGCGGACACCCGGGGTGGTGGCTACACCTTC.

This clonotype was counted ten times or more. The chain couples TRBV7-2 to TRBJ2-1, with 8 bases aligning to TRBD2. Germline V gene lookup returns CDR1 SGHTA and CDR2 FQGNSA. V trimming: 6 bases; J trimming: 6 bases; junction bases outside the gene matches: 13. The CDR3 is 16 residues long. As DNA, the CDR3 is TGTGCCAGCAGGGCGCGTTCAGCGGGAGTTGTCAATGAGCAGTTCTTC. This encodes CASRARSAGVVNEQFF.

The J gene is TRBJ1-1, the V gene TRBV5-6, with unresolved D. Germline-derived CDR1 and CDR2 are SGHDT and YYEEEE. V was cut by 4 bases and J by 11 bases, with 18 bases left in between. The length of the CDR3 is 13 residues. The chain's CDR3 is CASSPPNEGSAFF. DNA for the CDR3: TGTGCCAGCAGCCCTCCCAATGAAGGTTCGGCTTTCTTT. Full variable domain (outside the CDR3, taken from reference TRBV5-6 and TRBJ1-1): DAGVTQSPTHLIKTRGQQVTLRCSPKSGHDTVSWYQQALGQGPQFIFQYYEEEERQRGNFPDRFSGHQFPNYSSELNVNALLLGDSALYLCASSPPNEGSAFFGQGTRLTVV.

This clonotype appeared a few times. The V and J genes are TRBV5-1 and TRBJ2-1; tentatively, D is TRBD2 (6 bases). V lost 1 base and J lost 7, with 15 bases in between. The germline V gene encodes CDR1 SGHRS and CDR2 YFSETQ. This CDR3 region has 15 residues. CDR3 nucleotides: TGCGCCAGCAGCTTGCAGGCCTGGGGGGTTAATGAGCAGTTCTTC. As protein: CASSLQAWGVNEQFF. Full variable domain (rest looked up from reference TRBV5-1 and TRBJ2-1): KAGVTQTPRYLIKTRGQQVTLSCSPISGHRSVSWYQQTPGQGLQFLFEYFSETQRNKGNFPGRFSGRQFSNSRSEMNVSTLELGDSALYLCASSLQAWGVNEQFFGPGTRLTVL.

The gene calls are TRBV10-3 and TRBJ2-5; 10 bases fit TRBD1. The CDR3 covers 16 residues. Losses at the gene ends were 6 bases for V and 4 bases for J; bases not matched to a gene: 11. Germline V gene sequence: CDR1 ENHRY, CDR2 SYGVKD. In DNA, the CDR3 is TGTGCCATCAGCCGACAGGGGGCGGGGCAAGGAGAGACCCAGTACTTC. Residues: CAISRQGAGQGETQYF.

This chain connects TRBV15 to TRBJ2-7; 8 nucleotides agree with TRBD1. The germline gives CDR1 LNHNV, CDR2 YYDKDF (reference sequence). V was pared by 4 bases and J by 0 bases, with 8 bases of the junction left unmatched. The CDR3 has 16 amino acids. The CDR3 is CATSKSRTGTSYEQYF. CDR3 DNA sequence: TGTGCCACCAGCAAAAGCCGGACAGGGACCTCCTACGAGCAGTACTTC.

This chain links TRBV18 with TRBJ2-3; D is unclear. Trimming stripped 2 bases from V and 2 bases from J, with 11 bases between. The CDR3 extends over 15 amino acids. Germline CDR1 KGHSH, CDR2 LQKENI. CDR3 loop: CASSPRATYTDTQYF. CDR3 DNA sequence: TGTGCCAGCTCACCAAGGGCTACCTACACAGATACGCAGTATTTT.

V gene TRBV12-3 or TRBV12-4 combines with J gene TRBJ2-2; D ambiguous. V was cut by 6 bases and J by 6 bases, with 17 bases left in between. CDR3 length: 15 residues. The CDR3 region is CASSSDFGGAGELFF. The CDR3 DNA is TGTGCCAGCAGCTCCGATTTTGGTGGGGCCGGGGAGCTGTTTTTT.

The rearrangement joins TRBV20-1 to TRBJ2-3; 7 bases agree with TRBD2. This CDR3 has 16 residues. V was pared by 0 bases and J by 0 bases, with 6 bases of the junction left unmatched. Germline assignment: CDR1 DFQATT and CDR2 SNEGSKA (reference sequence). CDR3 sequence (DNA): TGCAGTGCTAGAGATCTCCGACTAGCCAGCACAGATACGCAGTATTTT. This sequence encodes CSARDLRLASTDTQYF.

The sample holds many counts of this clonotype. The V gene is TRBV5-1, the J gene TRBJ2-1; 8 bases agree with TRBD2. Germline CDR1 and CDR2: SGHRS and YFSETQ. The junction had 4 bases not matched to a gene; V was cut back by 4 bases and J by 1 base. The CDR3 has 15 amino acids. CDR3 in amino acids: CASSTLAGSYNEQFF. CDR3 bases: TGCGCCAGCAGCACCTTAGCGGGATCCTACAATGAGCAGTTCTTC.

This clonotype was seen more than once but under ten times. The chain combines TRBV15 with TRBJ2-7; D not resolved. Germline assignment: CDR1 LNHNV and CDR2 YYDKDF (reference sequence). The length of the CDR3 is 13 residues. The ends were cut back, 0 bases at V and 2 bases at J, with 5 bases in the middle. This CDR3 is CATSRDGAYEQYV. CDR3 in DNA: TGTGCCACCAGCAGAGATGGTGCCTACGAGCAGTACGTC.

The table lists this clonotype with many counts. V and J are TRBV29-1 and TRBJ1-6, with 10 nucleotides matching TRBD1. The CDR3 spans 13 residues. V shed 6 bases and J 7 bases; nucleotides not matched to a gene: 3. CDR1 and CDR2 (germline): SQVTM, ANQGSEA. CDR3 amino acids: CSVMTGGNSPLHF. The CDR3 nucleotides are TGCAGCGTGATGACAGGGGGCAATTCACCCCTCCACTTT. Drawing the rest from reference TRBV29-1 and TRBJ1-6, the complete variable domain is SAVISQKPSRDICQRGTSLTIQCQVDSQVTMMFWYRQQPGQSLTLIATANQGSEATYESGFVIDKFPISRPNLTFSTLTVSNMSPEDSSIYLCSVMTGGNSPLHFGNGTRLTVT.

For the CDR3, the DNA is TGTGCCTGGAGTTATATAGGACAGGGCGGGACTGAAGCTTTCTTT. It translates to CAWSYIGQGGTEAFF. The rearrangement links TRBV30 to TRBJ1-1; 8 bases align to TRBD1. The junction had 10 bases not matched to a gene; V was cut back by 2 bases and J by 5 bases. Germline values: CDR1 GTSNPN, CDR2 SVGIG (reference sequence). The CDR3 length is 15 residues.

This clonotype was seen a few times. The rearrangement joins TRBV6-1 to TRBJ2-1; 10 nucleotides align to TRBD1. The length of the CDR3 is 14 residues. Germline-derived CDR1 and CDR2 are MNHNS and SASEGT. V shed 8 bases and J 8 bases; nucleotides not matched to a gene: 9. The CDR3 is CASRIGTGVDEQFF. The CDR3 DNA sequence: TGTGCCAGCCGTATAGGGACAGGGGTCGATGAGCAGTTCTTC.

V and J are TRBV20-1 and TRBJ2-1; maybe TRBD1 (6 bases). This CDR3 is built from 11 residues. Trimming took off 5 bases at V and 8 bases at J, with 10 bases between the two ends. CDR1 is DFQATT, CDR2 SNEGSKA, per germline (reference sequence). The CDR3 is CSALRGDEQFF. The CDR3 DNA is TGCAGTGCTCTCAGGGGCGATGAGCAGTTCTTC.

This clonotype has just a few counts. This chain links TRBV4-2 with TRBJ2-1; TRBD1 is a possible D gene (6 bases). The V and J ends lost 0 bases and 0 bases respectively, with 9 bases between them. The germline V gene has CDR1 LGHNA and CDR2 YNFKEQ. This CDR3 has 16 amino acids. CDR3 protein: CASSQDQDSSYNEQFF. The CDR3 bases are TGTGCCAGCAGCCAAGATCAGGACAGCTCCTACAATGAGCAGTTCTTC.

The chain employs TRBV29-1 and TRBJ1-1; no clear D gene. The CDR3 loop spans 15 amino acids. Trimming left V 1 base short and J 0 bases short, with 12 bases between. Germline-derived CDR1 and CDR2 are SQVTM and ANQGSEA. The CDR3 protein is CSVEGIASMNTEAFF. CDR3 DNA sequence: TGCAGCGTTGAAGGGATAGCCTCAATGAACACTGAAGCTTTCTTT.

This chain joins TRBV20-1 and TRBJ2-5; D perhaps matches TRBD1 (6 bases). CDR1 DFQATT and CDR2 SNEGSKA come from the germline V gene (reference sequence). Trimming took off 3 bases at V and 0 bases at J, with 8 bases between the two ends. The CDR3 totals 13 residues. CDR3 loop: CSARGTNQETQYF. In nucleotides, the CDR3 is TGCAGTGCTAGGGGGACAAACCAAGAGACCCAGTACTTC.

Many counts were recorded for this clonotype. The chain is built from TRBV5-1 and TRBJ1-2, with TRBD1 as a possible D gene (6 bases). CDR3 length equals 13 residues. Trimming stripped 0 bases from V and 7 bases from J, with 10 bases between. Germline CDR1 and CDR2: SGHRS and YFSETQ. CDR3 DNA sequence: TGCGCCAGCAGCTTGGAGGGGGTCGGTGGCTACACCTTC. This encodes CASSLEGVGGYTF.

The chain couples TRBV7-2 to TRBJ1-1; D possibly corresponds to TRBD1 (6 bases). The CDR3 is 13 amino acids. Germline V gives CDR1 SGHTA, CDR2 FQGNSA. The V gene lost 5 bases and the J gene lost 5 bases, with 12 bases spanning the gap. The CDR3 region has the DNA TGTGCCAGCAGCGGGGGGCGGGTTACTGAAGCTTTCTTT. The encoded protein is CASSGGRVTEAFF.